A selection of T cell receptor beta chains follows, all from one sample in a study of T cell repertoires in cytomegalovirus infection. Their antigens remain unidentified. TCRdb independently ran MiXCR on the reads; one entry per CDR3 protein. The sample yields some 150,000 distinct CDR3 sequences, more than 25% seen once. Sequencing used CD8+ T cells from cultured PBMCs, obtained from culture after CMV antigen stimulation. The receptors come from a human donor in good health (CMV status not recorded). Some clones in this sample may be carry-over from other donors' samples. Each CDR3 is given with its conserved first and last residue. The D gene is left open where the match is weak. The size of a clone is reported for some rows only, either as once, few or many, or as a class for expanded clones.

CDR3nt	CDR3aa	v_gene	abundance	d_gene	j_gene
TGTGCCAGCAGTTTGGAGTTCCAGAACTACAATGAGCAGTTCTTC	CASSLEFQNYNEQFF	TRBV27	NA	NA	TRBJ2-1
TGTGCCAGCAGCCCTGATTATCAGCCCCAGCATTTT	CASSPDYQPQHF	TRBV7-9	few	NA	TRBJ1-5
TGTGCCAGCTGTTTCTCTACAGGGACCCCTGAAAAACTGTTTTTT	CASCFSTGTPEKLFF	TRBV2	once	NA	TRBJ1-4
TGTACCAGCAGTTTGGGGGCGGGGGAGCAGTACTTC	CTSSLGAGEQYF	TRBV27	NA	NA	TRBJ2-7
TGTGCCAGCAGTTTCGCCGGGACAGGCTTCAATGAGCAGTTCTTC	CASSFAGTGFNEQFF	TRBV11-1	NA	TRBD1	TRBJ2-1
TGTGCCAGCAGCCCAAATACCGATTCACCCCTCCACTTT	CASSPNTDSPLHF	TRBV11-2	many	NA	TRBJ1-6
TGCAGCGTCGACAGTATATTGGTTGGCACTGAAGCTTTCTTT	CSVDSILVGTEAFF	TRBV29-1	NA	NA	TRBJ1-1
TGTGCCAGCAACCCGATTCCGGGGACAGGGGACAATGAGCAGTTCTTC	CASNPIPGTGDNEQFF	TRBV7-6	NA	TRBD1	TRBJ2-1
TGCGCCAGCAGCCAAGTGGACAGGGGTAATGAGCAGTTCTTC	CASSQVDRGNEQFF	TRBV4-1	few	TRBD1	TRBJ2-1
TGTGCCACCAGCCCGATGGGGGGGGCCGGGGATGAGCAGTTCTTC	CATSPMGGAGDEQFF	TRBV15	many	NA	TRBJ2-1
TGTGCCAGCAGCTTAGTGGCGGCCACTGAAGCTTTCTTT	CASSLVAATEAFF	TRBV7-9	few	NA	TRBJ1-1
TGTGCCAGCGTTTCTGACAGGGGGCTTCCTCTCTATGGCTACACCTTC	CASVSDRGLPLYGYTF	TRBV7-4	NA	TRBD1	TRBJ1-2
TGTGCCAGCAGCGCCGGGACAGGGCTTAATGAGCAGTTCTTC	CASSAGTGLNEQFF	TRBV9	many	TRBD1	TRBJ2-1
TGCAGTGCTAGCGGGGGACTAGCGGGGACTAGCACAGATACGCAGTATTTT	CSASGGLAGTSTDTQYF	TRBV20-1	NA	TRBD2	TRBJ2-3
TGTGCCATCACCGAGAAGACCCTTAGGGTGGATGGCTACACCTTC	CAITEKTLRVDGYTF	TRBV10-3	NA	NA	TRBJ1-2
TGTGCCAGCAGCTTAGGCGAGGCCGTCCGGCGAGGTTCGGATACGCAGTATTTT	CASSLGEAVRRGSDTQYF	TRBV7-9	NA	NA	TRBJ2-3
TGTGCCAGCAGCACAGCTATTACAAGCAATCAGCCCCAGCATTTT	CASSTAITSNQPQHF	TRBV7-8	few	NA	TRBJ1-5
TGTGCCAGCAGCCTCGGTCAAAATGAAAAACTGTTTTTT	CASSLGQNEKLFF	TRBV13	NA	NA	TRBJ1-4
TGTGCCAGCAGCCCAAGGACTAGCGGGAGGTCCTACGAGCAGTACTTC	CASSPRTSGRSYEQYF	TRBV5-4	few	TRBD2	TRBJ2-7
TGTGCCAGCAGTGTGGACATATCTCCGGGAAACACCATATATTTT	CASSVDISPGNTIYF	TRBV6-1	few	NA	TRBJ1-3
TGTGCCAGCAGTTACGGTCTAGCGGGGGGAAGCACAGATACGCAGTATTTT	CASSYGLAGGSTDTQYF	TRBV6-1	few	TRBD2	TRBJ2-3
TGTGCCATCACGGGGGGGCCCTACAGCACAGATACGCAGTATTTT	CAITGGPYSTDTQYF	TRBV12-3/TRBV12-4	NA	TRBD2	TRBJ2-3
TGTGCCAGCAGCTTGGGGACAGAGTATAATTCACCCCTCCACTTT	CASSLGTEYNSPLHF	TRBV5-6	many	NA	TRBJ1-6
TGTGCCAGCAGTTTAAGAGGGGCTAGCAATCAGCCCCAGCATTTT	CASSLRGASNQPQHF	TRBV27	few	NA	TRBJ1-5
TGTGCCAGCAGTTATGGTGCGGGACAGGCCTACAATGAGCAGTTCTTC	CASSYGAGQAYNEQFF	TRBV6-5	few	TRBD1	TRBJ2-1
TGTGCCAGCAGCTTGGACAGGGGTGGCGGCACCGGGGAGCTGTTTTTT	CASSLDRGGGTGELFF	TRBV11-2	NA	TRBD1	TRBJ2-2
TGTGCCAGCAGATCGATTGGACAGGGGGACACCGGGGAGCTGTTTTTT	CASRSIGQGDTGELFF	TRBV6-1	many	TRBD1	TRBJ2-2
TGCAGCGTTGAAAATGACAGGGGGCTTAGTGAAGCTTTCTTT	CSVENDRGLSEAFF	TRBV29-1	many	TRBD1	TRBJ1-1
TGTGCCAGCAGCCTCCGGGCGGAGTTGCGGGGGAGCTCCTACAATGAGCAGTTCTTC	CASSLRAELRGSSYNEQFF	TRBV7-2	few	TRBD2	TRBJ2-1
TGTGCCAGCAGCCCCGATATCTCCTACGAGCAGTACTTC	CASSPDISYEQYF	TRBV7-9	NA	NA	TRBJ2-7
TGTGCTAGTGGTCCCCTCTTAGGGACAGGGGGAGAGACCCAGTACTTC	CASGPLLGTGGETQYF	TRBV12-5	NA	TRBD1	TRBJ2-5
TGCGCCCTAATCCTTCGACAGGGTACGAACACCGGGGAGCTGTTTTTT	CALILRQGTNTGELFF	TRBV23-1	NA	TRBD1	TRBJ2-2
TGTGCCAGCAGTTCCAACAAGCTACAGGGGTCATCTAACTATGGCTACACCTTC	CASSSNKLQGSSNYGYTF	TRBV12-3/TRBV12-4	few	TRBD1	TRBJ1-2
TGTGCCAGCAGTTTCGTCGTCGCCCCTTTAGGCTACACCTTC	CASSFVVAPLGYTF	TRBV28	NA	NA	TRBJ1-2
TGTGCCAGCACCCGGACAGTGAACACTGAAGCTTTCTTT	CASTRTVNTEAFF	TRBV5-5	NA	NA	TRBJ1-1
TGTGCCAGCAGCTCCAGGACTTCCCAAGAGACCCAGTACTTC	CASSSRTSQETQYF	TRBV5-4	NA	NA	TRBJ2-5
TGTGCCAGTAGGGTCGGAGGTTTTGAAGCTTTCTTT	CASRVGGFEAFF	TRBV19	few	NA	TRBJ1-1
TGTGCCAGCAGTTTAGGAAGGGCGAGTGAGCAGTTCTTC	CASSLGRASEQFF	TRBV28	few	NA	TRBJ2-1
TGTGCCAGCAGTTTAGTGACAGGAGCTAACTATGGCTACACCTTC	CASSLVTGANYGYTF	TRBV28	many	NA	TRBJ1-2
TGTGCCAGCAGTGAAGCGACCCGACGGTACCAAGAGACCCAGTACTTC	CASSEATRRYQETQYF	TRBV2	NA	NA	TRBJ2-5
TGTGCCTGGAGCGCGCCAGGAAATTCACCCCTCCACTTT	CAWSAPGNSPLHF	TRBV30	many	NA	TRBJ1-6
TGTGCCAGCAGCTTAGATGGGGCTAACTCCTACGAGCAGTACTTC	CASSLDGANSYEQYF	TRBV7-6	NA	NA	TRBJ2-7
TGTGCCAGCAGCCAACGGAGTGGAGCCAAAAACATTCAGTACTTC	CASSQRSGAKNIQYF	TRBV3-1	NA	NA	TRBJ2-4
TGTGCCAGCAGTTGGGGGTCCCCGAGCACAGATACGCAGTATTTT	CASSWGSPSTDTQYF	TRBV12-3/TRBV12-4	NA	NA	TRBJ2-3
TGCGCCAGCAGCCAAGGACTAGCGGGGGAGCTGTTTTTT	CASSQGLAGELFF	TRBV4-1	few	TRBD2	TRBJ2-2
TGCGCCAGCAGCCACCCCCAAGGACAGGGCAATCAGCCCCAGCATTTT	CASSHPQGQGNQPQHF	TRBV4-1	NA	TRBD1	TRBJ1-5
TGTGCCAGCAGTGAATACATCGGAAACACAGATACGCAGTATTTT	CASSEYIGNTDTQYF	TRBV2	NA	NA	TRBJ2-3
TGTGCCACCCGGGACGTATTGACAGATACGCAGTATTTT	CATRDVLTDTQYF	TRBV15	NA	NA	TRBJ2-3
TGTGCCAGCAGCCAAGACAGGGGGCTTGACAATGAGCAGTTCTTC	CASSQDRGLDNEQFF	TRBV14	few	TRBD1	TRBJ2-1
TGTGCCAGCAATCCGACAGGGCCCCAAGAGACCCAGTACTTC	CASNPTGPQETQYF	TRBV12-3/TRBV12-4	many	TRBD1	TRBJ2-5
TGTGCCAGCAGTTTGAGCGGGGTAGGGGACGAGCAGTACTTC	CASSLSGVGDEQYF	TRBV12-3/TRBV12-4	NA	TRBD2	TRBJ2-7